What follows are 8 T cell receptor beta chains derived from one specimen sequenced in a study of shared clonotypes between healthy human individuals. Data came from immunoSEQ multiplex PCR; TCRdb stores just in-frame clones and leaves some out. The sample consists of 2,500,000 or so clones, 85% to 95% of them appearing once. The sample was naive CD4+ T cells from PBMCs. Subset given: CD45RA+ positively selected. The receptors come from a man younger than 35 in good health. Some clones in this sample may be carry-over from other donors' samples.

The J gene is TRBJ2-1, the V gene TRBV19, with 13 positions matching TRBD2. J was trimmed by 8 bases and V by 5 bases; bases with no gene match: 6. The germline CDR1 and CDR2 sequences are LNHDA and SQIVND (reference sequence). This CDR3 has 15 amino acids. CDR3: CASSSWTSGSDEQFF. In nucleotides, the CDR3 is TGTGCCAGTAGTTCGTGGACTAGCGGGAGTGATGAGCAGTTCTTC. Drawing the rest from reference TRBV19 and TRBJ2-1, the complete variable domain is DGGITQSPKYLFRKEGQNVTLSCEQNLNHDAMYWYRQDPGQGLRLIYYSQIVNDFQKGDIAEGYSVSREKKESFPLTVTSAQKNPTAFYLCASSSWTSGSDEQFFGPGTRLTVL.

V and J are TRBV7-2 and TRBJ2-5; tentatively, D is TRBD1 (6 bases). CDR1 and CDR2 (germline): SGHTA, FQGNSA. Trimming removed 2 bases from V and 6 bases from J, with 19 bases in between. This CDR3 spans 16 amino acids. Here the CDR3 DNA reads TGTGCCAGCAGCTTATTGAATATGGGGGCTGGGCAGACCCAGTACTTC. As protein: CASSLLNMGAGQTQYF.

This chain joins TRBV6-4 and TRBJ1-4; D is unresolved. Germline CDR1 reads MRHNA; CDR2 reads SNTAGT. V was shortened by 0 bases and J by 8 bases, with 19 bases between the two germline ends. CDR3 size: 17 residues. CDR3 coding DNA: TGTGCCAGCAGTGACTCAGGAAAGGCCGCCCCGGGCGAAAAACTGTTTTTT. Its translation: CASSDSGKAAPGEKLFF.

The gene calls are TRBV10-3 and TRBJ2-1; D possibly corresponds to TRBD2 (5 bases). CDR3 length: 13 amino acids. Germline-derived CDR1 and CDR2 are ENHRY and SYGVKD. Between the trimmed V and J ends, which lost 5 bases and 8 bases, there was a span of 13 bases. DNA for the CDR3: TGTGCCATCAGTAATCTAGCCCCGGATGAGCAGTTCTTC. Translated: CAISNLAPDEQFF.

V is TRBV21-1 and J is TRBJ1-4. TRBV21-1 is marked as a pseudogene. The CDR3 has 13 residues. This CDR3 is CASSKFGGEKLFF. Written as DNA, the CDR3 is TGTGCCAGCAGCAAATTTGGGGGTGAAAAACTGTTTTTT.

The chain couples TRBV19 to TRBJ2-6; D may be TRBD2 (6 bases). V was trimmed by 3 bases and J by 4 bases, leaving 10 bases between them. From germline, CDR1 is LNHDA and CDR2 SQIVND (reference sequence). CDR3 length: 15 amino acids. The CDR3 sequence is CASSITGAGANVLTF. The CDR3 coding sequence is TGTGCCAGTAGTATTACGGGAGCCGGGGCCAACGTCCTGACTTTC.

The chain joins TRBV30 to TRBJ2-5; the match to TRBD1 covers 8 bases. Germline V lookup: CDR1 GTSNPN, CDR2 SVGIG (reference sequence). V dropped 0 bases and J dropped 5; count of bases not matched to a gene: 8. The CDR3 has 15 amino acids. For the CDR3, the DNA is TGTGCCTGGAGTGTAGGTAGCCAGGGGGCTGAGACCCAGTACTTC. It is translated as CAWSVGSQGAETQYF. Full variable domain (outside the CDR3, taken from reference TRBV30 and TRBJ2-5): SQTIHQWPATLVQPVGSPLSLECTVEGTSNPNLYWYRQAAGRGLQLLFYSVGIGQISSEVPQNLSASRPQDRQFILSSKKLLLSDSGFYLCAWSVGSQGAETQYFGPGTRLLVL.

CDR3 coding DNA: TGTGCCAGCAGCTTAACCGCGGCTCAGCCCCAGCATTTT. Protein: CASSLTAAQPQHF. The rearrangement joins TRBV7-3 to TRBJ1-5; D not resolved. The CDR3 contains 13 residues. Germline values: CDR1 SGHTA, CDR2 FQGTGA. Trimming shortened V by 0 bases and J by 6 bases, and 6 bases separated the two germline ends.